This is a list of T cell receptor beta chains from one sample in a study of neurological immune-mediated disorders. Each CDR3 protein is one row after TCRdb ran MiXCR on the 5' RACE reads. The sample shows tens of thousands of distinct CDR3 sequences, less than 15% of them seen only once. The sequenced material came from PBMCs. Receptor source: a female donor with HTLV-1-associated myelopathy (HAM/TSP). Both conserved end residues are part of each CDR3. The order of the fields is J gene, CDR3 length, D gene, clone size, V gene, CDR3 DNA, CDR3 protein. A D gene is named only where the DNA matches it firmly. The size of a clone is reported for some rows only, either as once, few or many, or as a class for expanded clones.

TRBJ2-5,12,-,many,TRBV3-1,TGTGCCAGCAGCCCTACTTCGGAGACCCAGTACTTC,CASSPTSETQYF
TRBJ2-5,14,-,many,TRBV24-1,TGTGCCACCAGTGATTTTGGACCAGCGGAGACCCAGTACTTC,CATSDFGPAETQYF
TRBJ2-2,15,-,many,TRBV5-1,TGCGCCAGCAGCCAGGACAGACTCAACACCGGGGAGCTGTTTTTT,CASSQDRLNTGELFF
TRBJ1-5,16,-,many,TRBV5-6,TGTGCCAGCAGCTTGGCCCCGGGGGAGGGCAATCAGCCCCAGCATTTT,CASSLAPGEGNQPQHF
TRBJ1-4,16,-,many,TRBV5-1,TGCGCCAGCAGCTTGCAGGGAACAGGGTCAAATGAAAAACTGTTTTTT,CASSLQGTGSNEKLFF
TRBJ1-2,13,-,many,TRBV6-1,TGTGCCAGCAGTGAACTGCCTAACTATGGCTACACCTTC,CASSELPNYGYTF
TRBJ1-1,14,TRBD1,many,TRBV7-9,TGTGCCAGCAGCTTACTCGGACAGGCCCCTGAAGCTTTCTTT,CASSLLGQAPEAFF
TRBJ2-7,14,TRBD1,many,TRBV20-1,TGCAGTGCTAGAGCCTGGACAGGGCGGTACGAGCAGTACTTC,CSARAWTGRYEQYF
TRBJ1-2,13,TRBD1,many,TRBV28,TGTGCCAGCAGTTCCGGGACAGATTATGGCTACACCTTC,CASSSGTDYGYTF
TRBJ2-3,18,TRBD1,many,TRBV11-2,TGTGCCAGCAGCGGTGACAGGGGGCGCCCCTCTCGAGGAGATACGCAGTATTTT,CASSGDRGRPSRGDTQYF
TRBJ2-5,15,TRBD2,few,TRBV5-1,TGCGCCAGCAGCTTGGCTAGCGGGGTGCAAGAGACCCAGTACTTC,CASSLASGVQETQYF
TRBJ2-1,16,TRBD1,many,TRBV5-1,TGCGCCAGCAGCTCGGGTGGGACAGGCGTATACAATGAGCAGTTCTTC,CASSSGGTGVYNEQFF
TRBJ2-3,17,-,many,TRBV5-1,TGCGCCAGCAGCTTGCGGGACCTTACATTTAGCACAGATACGCAGTATTTT,CASSLRDLTFSTDTQYF
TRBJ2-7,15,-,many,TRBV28,TGTGCCAGCACCCGACGAGGGACGCGGGTCTACGAGCAGTACTTC,CASTRRGTRVYEQYF
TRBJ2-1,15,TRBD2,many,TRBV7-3,TGTGCCAGCAGCCTGGGACTAGCGGATTACAATGAGCAGTTCTTC,CASSLGLADYNEQFF
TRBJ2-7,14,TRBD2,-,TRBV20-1,TGCAGTGCTAGAGACACTAGCGGGGGCTACGAGCAGTACTTC,CSARDTSGGYEQYF
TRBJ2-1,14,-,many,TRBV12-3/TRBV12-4,TGTGCCAGCACCAGGGGAAGCTCCTACAATGAGCAGTTCTTC,CASTRGSSYNEQFF
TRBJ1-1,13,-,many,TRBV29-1,TGCAGCGGCTCAATCGATTCGAACACTGAAGCTTTCTTT,CSGSIDSNTEAFF
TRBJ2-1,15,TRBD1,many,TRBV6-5,TGTGCCAGCAGCCTAACAGGGGGCTCTCGGAATGAGCAGTTCTTC,CASSLTGGSRNEQFF
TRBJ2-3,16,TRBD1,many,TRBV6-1,TGTGCCAGCCAGGACAGGGGGGATTCTAGCACAGATACGCAGTATTTT,CASQDRGDSSTDTQYF
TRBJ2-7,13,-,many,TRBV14,TGTGCCAGCAGCCAGCAGGGCGACTACGAGCAGTACTTC,CASSQQGDYEQYF
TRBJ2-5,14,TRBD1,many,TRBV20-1,TGCAGTGCTAGAGGCAACAGGGGTAGTGAGACCCAGTACTTC,CSARGNRGSETQYF
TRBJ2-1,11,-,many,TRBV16,TGTGCCAGCAGCCGCCACGATGAGCAGTTCTTC,CASSRHDEQFF
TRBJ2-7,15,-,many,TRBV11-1,TGTGCCAGCAGCACAGACACCTGGCTGGCCTACGAGCAGTACTTC,CASSTDTWLAYEQYF
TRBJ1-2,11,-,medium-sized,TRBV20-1,TGCAGTGCTGGGAATTCCTATGGCTACACCTTC,CSAGNSYGYTF
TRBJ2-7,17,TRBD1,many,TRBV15,TGTGCCACCAGCAGAGGAAGACAGGGCTTCAGCTCCTACGAGCAGTACTTC,CATSRGRQGFSSYEQYF
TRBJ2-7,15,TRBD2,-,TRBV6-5,TGTGCCAGCAGCCCAATGGCGGGGGGCTCCTACGAGCAGTACTTC,CASSPMAGGSYEQYF
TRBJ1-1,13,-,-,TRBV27,TGTGCCAGCAGTCCCGGACGGAACACTGAAGCTTTCTTT,CASSPGRNTEAFF
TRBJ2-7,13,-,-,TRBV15,TGTGTCACCAGCAGAGATAACTCCTACGAGCAGTACTTC,CVTSRDNSYEQYF
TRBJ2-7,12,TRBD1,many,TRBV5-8,TGTGCCAGCAGCTTTGGCAGGGGGCGACAGTACTTC,CASSFGRGRQYF
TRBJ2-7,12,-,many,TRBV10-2,TGCGCCAGCAGCCCGGACACGTACGAGCAGTACTTC,CASSPDTYEQYF
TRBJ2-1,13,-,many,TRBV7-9,TGTGCCAGCAGCTCGGGACTTTACAATGAGCAGTTCTTC,CASSSGLYNEQFF
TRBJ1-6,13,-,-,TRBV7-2,TGTGCCAGCAGCTTAGGGTTGAATTCACCCCTCCACTTT,CASSLGLNSPLHF
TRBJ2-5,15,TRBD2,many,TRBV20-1,TGCAGTGCTAGACCCCTAGCGGGGTTCCAAGAGACCCAGTACTTC,CSARPLAGFQETQYF
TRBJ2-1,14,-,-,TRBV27,TGTGCCAGCAGGCCCGAACTAGCTTGGGGGCAGCAGTTCTTC,CASRPELAWGQQFF
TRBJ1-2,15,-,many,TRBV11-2,TGTGCCAGCAGCTACGACCGAGGGGGAAACTATGGCTACACCTTC,CASSYDRGGNYGYTF
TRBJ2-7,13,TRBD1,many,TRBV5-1,TGCGCCAGCAGCGTGGGACAGTCCTACGAGCAGTACTTC,CASSVGQSYEQYF